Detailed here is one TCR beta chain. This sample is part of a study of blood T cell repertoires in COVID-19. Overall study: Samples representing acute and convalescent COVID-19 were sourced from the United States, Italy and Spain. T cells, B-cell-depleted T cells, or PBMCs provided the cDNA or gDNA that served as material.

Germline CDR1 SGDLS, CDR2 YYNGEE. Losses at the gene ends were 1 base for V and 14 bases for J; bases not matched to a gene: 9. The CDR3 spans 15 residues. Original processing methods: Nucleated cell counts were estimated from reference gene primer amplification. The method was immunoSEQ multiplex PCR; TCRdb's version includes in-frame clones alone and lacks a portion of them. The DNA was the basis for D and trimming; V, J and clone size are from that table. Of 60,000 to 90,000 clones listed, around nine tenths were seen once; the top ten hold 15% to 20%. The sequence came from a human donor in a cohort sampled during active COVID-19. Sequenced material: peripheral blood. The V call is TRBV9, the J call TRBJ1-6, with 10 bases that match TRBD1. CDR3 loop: CASSVRGQGNLSLHF. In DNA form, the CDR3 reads TGTGCCAGCAGCGTAAGGGGACAGGGGAACCTATCCCTCCACTTT.